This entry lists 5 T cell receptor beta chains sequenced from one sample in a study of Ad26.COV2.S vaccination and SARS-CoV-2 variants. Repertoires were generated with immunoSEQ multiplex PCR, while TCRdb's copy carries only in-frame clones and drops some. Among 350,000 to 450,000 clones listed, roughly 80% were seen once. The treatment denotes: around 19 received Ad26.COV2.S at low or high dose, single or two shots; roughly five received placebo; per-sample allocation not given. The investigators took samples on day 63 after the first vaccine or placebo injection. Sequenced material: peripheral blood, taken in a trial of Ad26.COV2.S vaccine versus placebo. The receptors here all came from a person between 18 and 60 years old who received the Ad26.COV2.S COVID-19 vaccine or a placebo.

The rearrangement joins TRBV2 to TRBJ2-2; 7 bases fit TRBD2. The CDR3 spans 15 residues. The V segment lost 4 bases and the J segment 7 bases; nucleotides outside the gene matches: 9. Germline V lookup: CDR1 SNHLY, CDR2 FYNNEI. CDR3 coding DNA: TGTGCCAGCAGTGGAGAGGCGGGAGATATCGGGGAGCTGTTTTTT. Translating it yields CASSGEAGDIGELFF.

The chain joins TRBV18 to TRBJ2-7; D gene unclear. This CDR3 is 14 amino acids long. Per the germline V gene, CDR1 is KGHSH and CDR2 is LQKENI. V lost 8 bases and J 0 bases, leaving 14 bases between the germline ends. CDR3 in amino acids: CASHTSQSSYEQYF. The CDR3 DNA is TGTGCCAGCCACACCAGCCAATCCTCCTACGAGCAGTACTTC.

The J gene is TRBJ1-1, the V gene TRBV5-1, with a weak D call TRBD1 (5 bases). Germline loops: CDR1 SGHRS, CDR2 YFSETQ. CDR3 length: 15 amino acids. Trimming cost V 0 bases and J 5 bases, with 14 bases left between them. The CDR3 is CASSLVGRVGTEAFF. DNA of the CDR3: TGCGCCAGCAGCTTGGTAGGCAGGGTGGGAACTGAAGCTTTCTTT.

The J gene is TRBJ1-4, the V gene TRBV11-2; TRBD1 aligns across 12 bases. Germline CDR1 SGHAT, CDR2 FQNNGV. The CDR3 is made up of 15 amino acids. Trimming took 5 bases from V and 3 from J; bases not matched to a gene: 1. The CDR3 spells CASSRDRGPNEKLFF. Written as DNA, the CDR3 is TGTGCCAGCAGCAGGGACAGGGGGCCTAATGAAAAACTGTTTTTT.

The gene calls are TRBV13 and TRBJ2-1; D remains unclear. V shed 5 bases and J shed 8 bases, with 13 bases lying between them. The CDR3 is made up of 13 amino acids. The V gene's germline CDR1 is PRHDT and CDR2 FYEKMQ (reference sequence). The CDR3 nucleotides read TGTGCCAGCAGCCCAACTCTTAGCCATGAGCAGTTCTTC. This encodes CASSPTLSHEQFF.